The 2 T cell receptor beta chains reported below all come from one sample, sequenced in a study of blood T cell repertoires in COVID-19. The protocol was immunoSEQ multiplex PCR, while the TCRdb copy is restricted to in-frame clones and leaves out a portion. The sample consists of fewer than 200,000 clones, 92% of them appearing once. Sequencing was carried out using peripheral blood. Receptor source: a man aged 30 to 45 with COVID-19, enrolled during active disease.

The CDR3 loop reads CASSPGEGTEAFF. CDR3 nucleotide sequence: TGCGCCAGCAGCCCGGGTGAGGGCACTGAAGCTTTCTTT. The V and J genes are TRBV4-3 and TRBJ1-1; D gene ambiguous. The V end was cut by 4 bases, the J end by 4 bases, with 10 bases between. The CDR3 spans 13 residues. Per the germline V gene, CDR1 is LGHNA and CDR2 is YSLEER.

The V and J genes are TRBV24-1 and TRBJ1-2; 9 positions match TRBD1. With 5 bases clipped from V and 8 bases from J, the junction kept 5 bases outside the gene matches. The CDR3 extends over 13 amino acids. The V gene's germline CDR1 is KGHDR and CDR2 SFDVKD. CDR3 nucleotide sequence: TGTGCCACCAGTGTACAGGGGGCGCGGGGCTACACCTTC. Its translation: CATSVQGARGYTF.